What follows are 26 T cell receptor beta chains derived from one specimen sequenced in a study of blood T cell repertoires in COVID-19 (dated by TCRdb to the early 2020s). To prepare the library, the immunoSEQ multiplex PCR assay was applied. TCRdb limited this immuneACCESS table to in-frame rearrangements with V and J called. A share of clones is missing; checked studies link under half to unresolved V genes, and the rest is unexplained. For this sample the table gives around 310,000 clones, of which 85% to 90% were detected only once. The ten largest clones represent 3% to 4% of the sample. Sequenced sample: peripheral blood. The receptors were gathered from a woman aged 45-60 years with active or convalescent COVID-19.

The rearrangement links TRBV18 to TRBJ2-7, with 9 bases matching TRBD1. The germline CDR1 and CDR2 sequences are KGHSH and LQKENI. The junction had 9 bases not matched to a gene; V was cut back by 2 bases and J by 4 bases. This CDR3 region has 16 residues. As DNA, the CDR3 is TGTGCCAGCTCACCAGCTGGACAGGGGATAAATTACGAGCAGTACTTC. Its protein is CASSPAGQGINYEQYF.

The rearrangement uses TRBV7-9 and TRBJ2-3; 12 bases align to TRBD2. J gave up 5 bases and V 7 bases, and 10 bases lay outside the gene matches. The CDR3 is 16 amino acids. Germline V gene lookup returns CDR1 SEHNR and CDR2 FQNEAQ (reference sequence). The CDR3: CASNYFRLAGEDTQYF. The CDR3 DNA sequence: TGTGCCAGCAACTACTTCAGACTAGCGGGAGAAGATACGCAGTATTTT. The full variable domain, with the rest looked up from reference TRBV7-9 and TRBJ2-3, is DTGVSQNPRHKITKRGQNVTFRCDPISEHNRLYWYRQTLGQGPEFLTYFQNEAQLEKSRLLSDRFSAERPKGSFSTLEIQRTEQGDSAMYLCASNYFRLAGEDTQYFGPGTRLTVL.

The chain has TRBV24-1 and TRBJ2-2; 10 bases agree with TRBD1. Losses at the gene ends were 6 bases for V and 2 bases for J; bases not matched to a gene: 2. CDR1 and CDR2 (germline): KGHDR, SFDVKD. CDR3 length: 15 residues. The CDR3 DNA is TGTGCCACCAGTTGGACAGGGGGAAACACCGGGGAGCTGTTTTTT. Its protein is CATSWTGGNTGELFF.

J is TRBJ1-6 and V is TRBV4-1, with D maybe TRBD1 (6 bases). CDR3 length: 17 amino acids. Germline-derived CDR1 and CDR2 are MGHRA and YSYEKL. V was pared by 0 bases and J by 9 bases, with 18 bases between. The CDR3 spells CASSQEGSGVRISPLHF. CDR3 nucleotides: TGCGCCAGCAGCCAAGAAGGGTCAGGGGTTCGTATTTCACCCCTCCACTTT.

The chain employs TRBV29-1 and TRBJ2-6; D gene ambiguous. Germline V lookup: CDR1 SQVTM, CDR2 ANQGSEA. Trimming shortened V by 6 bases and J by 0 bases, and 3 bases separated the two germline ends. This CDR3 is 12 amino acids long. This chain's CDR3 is CSVSSGANVLTF. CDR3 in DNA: TGCAGCGTCTCCTCTGGGGCCAACGTCCTGACTTTC.

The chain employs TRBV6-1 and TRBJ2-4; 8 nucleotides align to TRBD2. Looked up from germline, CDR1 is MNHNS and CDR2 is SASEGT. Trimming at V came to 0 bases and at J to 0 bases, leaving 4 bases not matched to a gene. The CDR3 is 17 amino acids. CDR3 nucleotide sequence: TGTGCCAGCAGTGAAGCGCGGCTAGCGGGAGCCAAAAACATTCAGTACTTC. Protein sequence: CASSEARLAGAKNIQYF.

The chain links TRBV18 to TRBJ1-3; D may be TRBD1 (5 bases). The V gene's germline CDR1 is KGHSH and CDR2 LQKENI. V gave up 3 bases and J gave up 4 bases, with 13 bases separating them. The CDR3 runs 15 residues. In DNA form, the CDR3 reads TGTGCCAGCTCACCTTTGGCAGGGTCCGGAAACACCATATATTTT. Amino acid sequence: CASSPLAGSGNTIYF.

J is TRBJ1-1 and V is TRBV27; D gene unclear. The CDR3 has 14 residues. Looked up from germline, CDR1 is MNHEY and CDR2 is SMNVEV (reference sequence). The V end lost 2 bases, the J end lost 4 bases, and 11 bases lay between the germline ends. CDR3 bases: TGTGCCAGCAGTTTAAGAGGGTTGGGCACTGAAGCTTTCTTT. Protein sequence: CASSLRGLGTEAFF.

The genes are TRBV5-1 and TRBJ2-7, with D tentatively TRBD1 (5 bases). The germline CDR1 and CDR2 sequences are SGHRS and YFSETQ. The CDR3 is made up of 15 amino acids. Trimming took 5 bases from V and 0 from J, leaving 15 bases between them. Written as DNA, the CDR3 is TGCGCCAGCAGGCCTAGACAGCTCTACTCCTACGAGCAGTACTTC. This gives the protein CASRPRQLYSYEQYF.

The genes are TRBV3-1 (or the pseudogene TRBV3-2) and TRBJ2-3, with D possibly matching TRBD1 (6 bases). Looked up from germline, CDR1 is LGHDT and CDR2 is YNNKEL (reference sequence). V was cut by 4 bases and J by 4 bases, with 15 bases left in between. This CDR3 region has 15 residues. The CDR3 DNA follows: TGTGCCAGCAGCCTTCGGGACAAGGAATCAGATACGCAGTATTTT. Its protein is CASSLRDKESDTQYF.

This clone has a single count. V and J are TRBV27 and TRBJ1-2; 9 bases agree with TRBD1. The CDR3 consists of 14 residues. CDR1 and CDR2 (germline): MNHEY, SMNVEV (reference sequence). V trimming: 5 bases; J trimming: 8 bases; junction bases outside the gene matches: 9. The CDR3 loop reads CASSPHGTGNGYTF. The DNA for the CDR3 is TGTGCCAGCAGTCCCCACGGGACAGGGAACGGCTACACCTTC.

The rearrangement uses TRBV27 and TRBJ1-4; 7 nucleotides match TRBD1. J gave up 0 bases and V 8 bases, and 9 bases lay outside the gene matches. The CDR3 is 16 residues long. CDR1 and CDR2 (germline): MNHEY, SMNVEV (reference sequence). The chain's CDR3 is CASREGTASTNEKLFF. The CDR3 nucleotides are TGTGCCAGCCGCGAAGGGACAGCTTCAACTAATGAAAAACTGTTTTTT.

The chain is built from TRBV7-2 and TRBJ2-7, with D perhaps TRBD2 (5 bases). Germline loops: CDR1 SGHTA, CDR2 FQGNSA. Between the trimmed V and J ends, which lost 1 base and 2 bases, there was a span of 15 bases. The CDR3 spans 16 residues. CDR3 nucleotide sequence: TGTGCCAGCAGCTTAGATCTTGCTCTAGCCCCCTACGAGCAGTACTTC. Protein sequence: CASSLDLALAPYEQYF.

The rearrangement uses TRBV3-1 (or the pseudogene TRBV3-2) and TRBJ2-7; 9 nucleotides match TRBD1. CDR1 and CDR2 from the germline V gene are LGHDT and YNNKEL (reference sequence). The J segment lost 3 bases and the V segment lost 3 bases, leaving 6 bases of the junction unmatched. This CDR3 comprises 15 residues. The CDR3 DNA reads TGTGCCAGCAGCCACCGGGACAGGGAAGGCTACGAGCAGTACTTC. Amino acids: CASSHRDREGYEQYF.

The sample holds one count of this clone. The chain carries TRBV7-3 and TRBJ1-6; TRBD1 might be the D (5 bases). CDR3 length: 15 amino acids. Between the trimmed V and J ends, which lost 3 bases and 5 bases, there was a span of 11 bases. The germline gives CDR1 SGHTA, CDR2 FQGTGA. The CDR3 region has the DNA TGTGCCAGCAGCTTTTATCCGGGGGATAATTCACCCCTCCACTTT. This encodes CASSFYPGDNSPLHF.

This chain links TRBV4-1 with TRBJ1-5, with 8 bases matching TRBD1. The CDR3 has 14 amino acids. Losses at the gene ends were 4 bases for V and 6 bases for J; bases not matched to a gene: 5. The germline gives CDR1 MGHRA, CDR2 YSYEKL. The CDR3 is CASSRDRQSQPQHF. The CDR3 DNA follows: TGCGCCAGCAGCCGGGACAGGCAAAGTCAGCCCCAGCATTTT.

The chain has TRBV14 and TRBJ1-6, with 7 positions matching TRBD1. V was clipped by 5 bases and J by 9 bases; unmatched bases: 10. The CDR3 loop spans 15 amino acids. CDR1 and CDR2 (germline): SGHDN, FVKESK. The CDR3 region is CASSTRTGGTSPLHF. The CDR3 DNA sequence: TGTGCCAGCAGCACCCGGACAGGTGGGACTTCACCCCTCCACTTT.

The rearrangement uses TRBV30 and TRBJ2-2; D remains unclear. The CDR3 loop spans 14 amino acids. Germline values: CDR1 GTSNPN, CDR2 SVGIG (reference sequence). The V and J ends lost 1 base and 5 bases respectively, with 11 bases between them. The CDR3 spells CAWSDLVNTGELFF. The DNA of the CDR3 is TGTGCCTGGAGTGACCTAGTTAATACCGGGGAGCTGTTTTTT.

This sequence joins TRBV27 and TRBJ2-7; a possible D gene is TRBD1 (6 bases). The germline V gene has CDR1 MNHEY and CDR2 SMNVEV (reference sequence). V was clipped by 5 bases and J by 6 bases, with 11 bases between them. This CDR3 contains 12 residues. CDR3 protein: CASSPTGTEQYF. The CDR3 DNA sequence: TGTGCCAGCAGTCCAACAGGGACCGAGCAGTACTTC.

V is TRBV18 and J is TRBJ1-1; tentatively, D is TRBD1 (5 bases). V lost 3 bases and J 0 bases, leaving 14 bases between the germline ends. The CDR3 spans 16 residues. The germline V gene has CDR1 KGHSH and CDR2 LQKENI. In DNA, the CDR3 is TGTGCCAGCTCACCGCAGGGAGGTCTCATGAACACTGAAGCTTTCTTT. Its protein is CASSPQGGLMNTEAFF.

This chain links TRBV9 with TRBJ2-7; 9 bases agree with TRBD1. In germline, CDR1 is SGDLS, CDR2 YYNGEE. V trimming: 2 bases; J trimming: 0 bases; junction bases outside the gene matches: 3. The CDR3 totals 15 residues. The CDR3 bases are TGTGCCAGCAGCGTCGGACAGGGGAACTCCTACGAGCAGTACTTC. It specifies CASSVGQGNSYEQYF.

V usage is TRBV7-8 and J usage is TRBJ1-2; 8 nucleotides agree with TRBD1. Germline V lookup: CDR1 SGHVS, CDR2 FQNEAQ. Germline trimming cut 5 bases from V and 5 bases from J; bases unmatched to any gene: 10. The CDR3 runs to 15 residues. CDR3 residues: CASSLNDRGGYGYTF. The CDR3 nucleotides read TGTGCCAGCAGCCTAAACGACAGGGGCGGATATGGCTACACCTTC.

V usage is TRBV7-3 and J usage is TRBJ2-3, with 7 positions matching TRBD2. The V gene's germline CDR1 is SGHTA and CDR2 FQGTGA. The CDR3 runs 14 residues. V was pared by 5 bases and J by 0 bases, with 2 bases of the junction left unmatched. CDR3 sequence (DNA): TGTGCCAGCAGCCAACTAGCGAGCACAGATACGCAGTATTTT. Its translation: CASSQLASTDTQYF. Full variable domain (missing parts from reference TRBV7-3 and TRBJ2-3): GAGVSQTPSNKVTEKGKYVELRCDPISGHTALYWYRQSLGQGPEFLIYFQGTGAADDSGLPNDRFFAVRPEGSVSTLKIQRTERGDSAVYLCASSQLASTDTQYFGPGTRLTVL.

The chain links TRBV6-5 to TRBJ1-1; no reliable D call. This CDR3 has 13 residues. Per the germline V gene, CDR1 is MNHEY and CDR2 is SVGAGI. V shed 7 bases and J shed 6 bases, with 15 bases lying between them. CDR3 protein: CASTRPGSPEAFF. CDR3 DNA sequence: TGTGCCAGCACCCGTCCAGGCTCTCCTGAAGCTTTCTTT.

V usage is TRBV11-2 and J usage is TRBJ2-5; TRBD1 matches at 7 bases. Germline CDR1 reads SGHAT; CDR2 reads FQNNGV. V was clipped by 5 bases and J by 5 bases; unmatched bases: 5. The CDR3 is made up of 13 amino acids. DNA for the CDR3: TGTGCCAGCAGCAACAGGGGAAAGGAGACCCAGTACTTC. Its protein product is CASSNRGKETQYF. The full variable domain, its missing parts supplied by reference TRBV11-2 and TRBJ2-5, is EAGVAQSPRYKIIEKRQSVAFWCNPISGHATLYWYQQILGQGPKLLIQFQNNGVVDDSQLPKDRFSAERLKGVDSTLKIQPAKLEDSAVYLCASSNRGKETQYFGPGTRLLVL.

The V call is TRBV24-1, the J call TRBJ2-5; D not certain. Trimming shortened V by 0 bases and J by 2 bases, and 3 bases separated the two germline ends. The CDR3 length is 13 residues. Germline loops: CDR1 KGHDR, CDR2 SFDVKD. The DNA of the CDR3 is TGTGCCACCAGTGATTTGCAGCAAGAGACCCAGTACTTC. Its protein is CATSDLQQETQYF.